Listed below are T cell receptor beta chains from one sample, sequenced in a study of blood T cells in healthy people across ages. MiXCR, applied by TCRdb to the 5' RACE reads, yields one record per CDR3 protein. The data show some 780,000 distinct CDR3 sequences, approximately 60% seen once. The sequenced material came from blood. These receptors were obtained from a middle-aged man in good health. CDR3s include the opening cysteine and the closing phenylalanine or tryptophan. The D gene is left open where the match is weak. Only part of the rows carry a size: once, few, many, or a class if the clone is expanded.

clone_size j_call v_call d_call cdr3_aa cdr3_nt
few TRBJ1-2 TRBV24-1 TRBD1 CATSDSPQGVYGYTF TGTGCCACCAGTGATTCCCCCCAGGGGGTCTATGGCTACACCTTC
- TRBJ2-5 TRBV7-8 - CASSLMHRVRLRRETQYF TGTGCCAGCAGCCTCATGCACAGGGTTAGGCTAAGGCGAGAGACCCAGTACTTC
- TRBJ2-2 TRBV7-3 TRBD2 CASSLEGGRSNTGELFF TGTGCCAGCAGCTTAGAAGGCGGGAGGTCGAACACCGGGGAGCTGTTTTTT
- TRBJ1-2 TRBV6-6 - CASSYSRAYSFYTF TGTGCCAGCAGTTACTCGAGAGCGTACAGTTTCTACACCTTC
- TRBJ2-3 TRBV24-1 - CATSVVRGHNTDTQYF TGTGCCACCAGTGTTGTACGGGGCCATAACACAGATACGCAGTATTTT
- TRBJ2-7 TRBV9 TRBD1 CASSVAGQGIYEQYF TGTGCCAGCAGCGTAGCGGGACAGGGCATCTACGAGCAGTACTTC
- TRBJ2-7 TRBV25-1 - CASSPKGPNYEQYF TGTGCCAGCAGTCCAAAAGGGCCCAACTACGAGCAGTACTTC
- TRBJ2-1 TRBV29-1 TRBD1 CSTPRGDRNYNEQFF TGCAGCACCCCGCGTGGGGACAGAAATTACAATGAGCAGTTCTTC
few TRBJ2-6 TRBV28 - CASSLWGSSGANVLTF TGTGCCAGCAGTTTATGGGGGAGCTCTGGGGCCAACGTCCTGACTTTC
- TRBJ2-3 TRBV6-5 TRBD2 CASRSTSSTDTQYF TGTGCCAGCCGGTCGACTAGCAGCACAGATACGCAGTATTTT
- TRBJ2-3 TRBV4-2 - CASSQVTGRTQYF TGTGCCAGCAGCCAAGTCACCGGGAGAACGCAGTATTTT
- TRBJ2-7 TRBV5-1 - CASSSDSYNEQYF TGCGCCAGCAGCTCGGACTCCTACAATGAGCAGTACTTC
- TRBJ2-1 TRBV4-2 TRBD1 CASSQDFSRGLYNEQFF TGTGCCAGCAGCCAAGATTTTTCTAGGGGGCTTTACAATGAGCAGTTCTTC
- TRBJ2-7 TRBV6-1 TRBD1 CASSGLDRWSYEQYF TGTGCCAGCAGTGGACTGGACAGGTGGTCCTACGAGCAGTACTTC
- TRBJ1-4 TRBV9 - CASSGVTTGWWTNEKLFF TGTGCCAGCAGCGGGGTGACAACTGGGTGGTGGACTAATGAAAAACTGTTTTTT
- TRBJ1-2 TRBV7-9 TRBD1 CASGNQRGQQYYGYTF TGTGCCAGCGGAAATCAACGGGGACAGCAGTACTATGGCTACACCTTC
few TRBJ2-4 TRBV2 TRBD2 CASLLGLAGINIQYF TGTGCAAGCCTACTTGGACTAGCGGGAATCAACATTCAGTACTTC
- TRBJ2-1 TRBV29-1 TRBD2 CSAPKGSGGTYNEQFF TGCAGCGCCCCGAAAGGCAGCGGGGGAACCTACAATGAGCAGTTCTTC
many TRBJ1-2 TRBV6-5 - CASTDSSQGYYGYTF TGTGCCAGCACCGACTCAAGCCAGGGGTACTATGGCTACACCTTC
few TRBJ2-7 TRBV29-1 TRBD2 CSAKREGLNEQYF TGCAGCGCCAAGCGGGAGGGCCTAAACGAGCAGTACTTC
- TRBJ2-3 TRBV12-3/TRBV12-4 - CASRITRNTQYF TGTGCCAGCAGAATAACTAGGAACACGCAGTATTTT
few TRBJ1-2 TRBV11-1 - CASSLGQDPPYGYTF TGTGCCAGCAGCTTAGGACAGGACCCCCCCTATGGCTACACCTTC
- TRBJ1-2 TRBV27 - CASSPFQGLRYGYTF TGTGCCAGCAGTCCCTTTCAGGGACTAAGGTATGGCTACACCTTC
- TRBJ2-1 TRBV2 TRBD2 CAGGLTSGATHEQFF TGTGCCGGGGGGCTGACTAGCGGGGCGACCCATGAGCAGTTCTTC
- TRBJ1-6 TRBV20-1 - CSAKQSDNSPLHF TGCAGTGCTAAACAGAGCGACAATTCACCCCTCCACTTT
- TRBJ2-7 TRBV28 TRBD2 CASSLGGLRPYEQYF TGTGCCAGCAGTTTAGGGGGACTAAGACCCTACGAGCAGTACTTC
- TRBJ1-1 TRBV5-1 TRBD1 CASSWDTGQGFSEAFF TGCGCCAGCAGCTGGGACACGGGACAGGGTTTTTCTGAAGCTTTCTTT
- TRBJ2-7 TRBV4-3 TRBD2 CASSQDGGSGGYEQYF TGCGCCAGCAGCCAAGACGGTGGGTCGGGGGGGTACGAGCAGTACTTC
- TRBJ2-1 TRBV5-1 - CASSLDPDFSSYNEQFF TGCGCCAGCAGCTTGGATCCGGATTTTAGCTCCTACAATGAGCAGTTCTTC
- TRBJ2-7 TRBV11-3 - CASSFGSVSSYEQYF TGTGCCAGCAGCTTTGGGTCTGTAAGCTCCTACGAGCAGTACTTC
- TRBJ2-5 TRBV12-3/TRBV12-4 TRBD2 CASTGPTSRETQYF TGTGCCAGCACCGGACCGACTAGCCGGGAGACCCAGTACTTC
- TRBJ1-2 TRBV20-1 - CSARDRQSYGYTF TGCAGTGCTAGAGATCGGCAGTCCTATGGCTACACCTTC
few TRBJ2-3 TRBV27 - CASSLFRERGTDTQYF TGTGCCAGCAGTTTATTTCGGGAGCGGGGCACAGATACGCAGTATTTT
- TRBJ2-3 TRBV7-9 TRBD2 CASSFGGKTDTQYF TGTGCCAGCAGCTTCGGGGGGAAGACAGATACGCAGTATTTT
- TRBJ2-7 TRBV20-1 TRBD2 CSANLAGAYEQYF TGCAGTGCCAATCTAGCGGGAGCCTACGAGCAGTACTTC
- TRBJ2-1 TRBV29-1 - CSVETRALYNEQFF TGCAGCGTTGAAACTAGGGCATTATACAATGAGCAGTTCTTC
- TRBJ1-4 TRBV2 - CASNGGSNEKLFF TGTGCCAGCAACGGGGGGTCCAATGAAAAACTGTTTTTT
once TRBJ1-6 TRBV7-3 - CASSLHGPPNSPLHF TGTGCCAGCAGCTTACATGGTCCCCCGAATTCACCCCTCCACTTT
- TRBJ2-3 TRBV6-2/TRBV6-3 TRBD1 CASSSLGQGQFQDTQYF TGTGCCAGCAGTTCCCTTGGACAGGGGCAGTTTCAAGATACGCAGTATTTT
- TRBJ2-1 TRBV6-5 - CASSYKAGSRGWNEQFF TGTGCCAGCAGTTACAAAGCAGGGAGCAGGGGTTGGAATGAGCAGTTCTTC
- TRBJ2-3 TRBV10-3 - CAISESETGYTDTQYF TGTGCCATCAGTGAGTCAGAGACGGGGTACACAGACACGCAGTATTTT
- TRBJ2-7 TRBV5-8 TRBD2 CASSDGLAASEQYF TGTGCCAGCAGCGACGGACTAGCGGCAAGCGAGCAGTACTTC
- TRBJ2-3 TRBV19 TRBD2 CASRREGTDTQYF TGTGCCAGTAGGCGGGAGGGCACAGATACGCAGTATTTT
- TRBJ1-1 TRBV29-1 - CSVAAGRLGDTEAFF TGCAGCGTTGCTGCCGGCAGGTTAGGGGACACTGAAGCTTTCTTT
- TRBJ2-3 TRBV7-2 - CASSLALHTQYF TGTGCCAGCAGCTTAGCTCTCCATACGCAGTATTTT
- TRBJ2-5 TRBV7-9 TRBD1 CASSLLGPTGDGQETQYF TGTGCCAGCAGCTTACTCGGACCGACAGGGGATGGCCAAGAGACCCAGTACTTC
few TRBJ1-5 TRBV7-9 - CASTKGSNQPQHF TGTGCCAGCACTAAAGGGAGCAATCAGCCCCAGCATTTT
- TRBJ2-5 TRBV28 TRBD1 CASSSLGQARYF TGTGCCAGCAGTTCTTTGGGACAGGCGAGGTACTTC
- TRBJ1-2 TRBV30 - CAWSKQRLYGYTF TGTGCCTGGAGCAAACAGCGACTCTATGGCTACACCTTC
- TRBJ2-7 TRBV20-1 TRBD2 CSASPSGAGVSYEQYF TGCAGTGCTAGTCCTTCCGGGGCGGGAGTATCCTACGAGCAGTACTTC
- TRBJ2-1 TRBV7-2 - CASSLAGGASGVYNEQFF TGTGCCAGCAGCTTAGCGGGGGGGGCTAGCGGTGTATACAATGAGCAGTTCTTC
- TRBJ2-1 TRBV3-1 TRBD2 CASSQDTGGFNEQFF TGTGCCAGCAGCCAAGATACGGGGGGATTTAATGAGCAGTTCTTC
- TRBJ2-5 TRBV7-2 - CASSLNGVGETQYF TGTGCCAGCAGCTTAAACGGGGTGGGTGAGACCCAGTACTTC
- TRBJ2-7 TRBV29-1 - CSPGLIGRHLPHEQYF TGCAGCCCAGGGTTAATCGGGCGTCATCTCCCCCACGAGCAGTACTTC
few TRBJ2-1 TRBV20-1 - CSASRTGNNEQFF TGCAGTGCTAGTAGAACAGGGAACAATGAGCAGTTCTTC